These T cell receptor beta chains were read from a single sample in a study of technical replicates of blood from four donors. Sequencing used immunoSEQ multiplex PCR; TCRdb keeps in-frame clones, though not all of them. In the table there are 65,000 to 90,000 clones, 65% to 90% of which are singletons. Sequenced: PBMCs. These receptors were taken from a human donor in good health. Some clones in this sample may be carry-over from other donors' samples. CDR3s include the opening cysteine and the closing phenylalanine or tryptophan. Fields, in order: CDR3 length, clone size, V gene, J gene, D gene, CDR3 DNA, CDR3 protein. The D gene is left open where the match is weak. Clone size is stated in some rows and not others, as once, few, many or a class when expanded.

14	NA	TRBV6-4	TRBJ2-3	TRBD1	TGTGCCAGCAGTCCAGGGGGAAGCACAGATACGCAGTATTTT	CASSPGGSTDTQYF
15	NA	TRBV30	TRBJ2-3	NA	TGTGCCTGGAGTGTACCAACGGGAGTCAGAGATACGCAGTATTTT	CAWSVPTGVRDTQYF
14	NA	TRBV6-5	TRBJ1-1	TRBD1	TGTGCCAGCAGCGCACAGGGGGGAAACACTGAAGCTTTCTTT	CASSAQGGNTEAFF
15	NA	TRBV5-6	TRBJ1-2	NA	TGTGCCAGCAGCCGAAGGAGGGCAACTAACTATGGCTACACCTTC	CASSRRRATNYGYTF
15	few	TRBV27	TRBJ1-1	NA	TGTGCCAGCAGTTGGCGGGACCCCCATAACACTGAAGCTTTCTTT	CASSWRDPHNTEAFF
15	once	TRBV19	TRBJ1-5	NA	TGTGCCAGTGGTCCCCAGTATTATAGCAATCAGCCCCAGCATTTT	CASGPQYYSNQPQHF
15	few	TRBV7-2	TRBJ2-1	TRBD2	TGTGCCAGCAGCAGTCGATTAGCGGGATACAATGAGCAGTTCTTC	CASSSRLAGYNEQFF
15	NA	TRBV7-8	TRBJ2-5	NA	TGTGCCAGCAGCTTAGGGCGGGGGCCCCAAGAGACCCAGTACTTC	CASSLGRGPQETQYF
13	NA	TRBV5-4	TRBJ2-2	NA	TGTGCCAGCAGCTTGGCCGCGGCTGGGGAGCTGTTTTTT	CASSLAAAGELFF
14	few	TRBV6-1	TRBJ2-2	NA	TGTGCCAGCAGTCAAGCCTACAGAACCGGGGAGCTGTTTTTT	CASSQAYRTGELFF
15	NA	TRBV21-1	TRBJ1-4	NA	TGTGCCAGCAGCAAAGGGCCAGAACCGGGGGAAAAACTGTTTTTT	CASSKGPEPGEKLFF
14	NA	TRBV12-5	TRBJ2-5	TRBD2	TGTGCTAGTGGTCCCCGGGGGGGAGAGGAGACCCAGTACTTC	CASGPRGGEETQYF
16	NA	TRBV2	TRBJ1-3	NA	TGTGCCAGCGCCTATGCGCCAGGACTCTCTGGAAACACCATATATTTT	CASAYAPGLSGNTIYF
16	once	TRBV14	TRBJ2-3	NA	TGTGCCAGCAGCCAACAGAAACCTCTTAGCACAGATACGCAGTATTTT	CASSQQKPLSTDTQYF
14	NA	TRBV7-9	TRBJ2-2	NA	TGTGCCAGCAGCCCCAACGTCCTAGTCGGGGAGCTGTTTTTT	CASSPNVLVGELFF
15	NA	TRBV6-1	TRBJ1-1	TRBD1	TGTGCCAGCAGCCCTCGGACAGGGGCGAACACTGAAGCTTTCTTT	CASSPRTGANTEAFF
16	NA	TRBV4-2	TRBJ2-1	TRBD2	TGTGCCAGCAGCCAAGCTACTAGCGGGGAGCGTGATGAGCAGTTCTTC	CASSQATSGERDEQFF
13	few	TRBV7-9	TRBJ1-2	NA	TGTGCCAGCAGCTTAGAGTCGGGAGGCGGCTACACCTTC	CASSLESGGGYTF
16	NA	TRBV30	TRBJ2-6	TRBD1	TGTGCCTGGTCTCGGACAGGGAACTCTGGGGCCAACGCCCTGACTTTC	CAWSRTGNSGANALTF
15	NA	TRBV7-9	TRBJ2-2	NA	TGTGCCAGCAGCCGGGGGAGTGGCGCCCGCCCCAAGCTGTTTTTT	CASSRGSGARPKLFF
13	once	TRBV7-2	TRBJ1-6	NA	TGTGCCAGCAGAAAAAATACAGGTTCACCCCTCCACTTT	CASRKNTGSPLHF
12	few	TRBV11-2	TRBJ1-2	NA	TGTGCCAGCAGCTTAGAGGGGCATGGCTACACCTTC	CASSLEGHGYTF
16	NA	TRBV7-6	TRBJ2-7	TRBD2	TGTGCCAGCAGCTCTTATAGCGGGAACTACCCCTACGAGCAGTACTTC	CASSSYSGNYPYEQYF
15	NA	TRBV5-4	TRBJ2-3	TRBD2	TGTGCCAGCAGCCGAACTAGCGGTTCGGGGGATACGCAGTATTTT	CASSRTSGSGDTQYF
15	NA	TRBV5-1	TRBJ1-3	NA	TGCGCCAGCAGCTTGGAAGGGGGTGCTGGAAACACCATATATTTT	CASSLEGGAGNTIYF
16	NA	TRBV27	TRBJ2-7	NA	TGTGCCAGCAGTCCACTCCGCGGGACAGAGACCTACGAGCAGTACTTC	CASSPLRGTETYEQYF
15	few	TRBV27	TRBJ2-4	TRBD2	TGTGCCAGCAGTTTAGCCGGGACTAGCAAAAACATTCAGTACTTC	CASSLAGTSKNIQYF
15	NA	TRBV9	TRBJ1-2	TRBD1	TGTGCCAGCAGCGGGCAGGGGGTACGGGGCCATGGCTACACCTTC	CASSGQGVRGHGYTF
14	once	TRBV29-1	TRBJ2-7	TRBD2	TGCAGCGTTGAAGTGGGCGGGGGTTCCTACGAGCAGTACTTC	CSVEVGGGSYEQYF
16	few	TRBV9	TRBJ2-1	TRBD2	TGTGCCAGCAGCGCCGCCGGGACTAGCGGGATGGGGGAGCAGTTCTTC	CASSAAGTSGMGEQFF
15	NA	TRBV10-3	TRBJ1-1	NA	TGTGCCATCAGTGATGCATCGGGTCGGAACACTGAAGCTTTCTTT	CAISDASGRNTEAFF
16	NA	TRBV10-3	TRBJ2-1	TRBD2	TGTGCCATCAGTGAGCGTGGACTAGCGGGAGTCAATGAGCAGTTCTTC	CAISERGLAGVNEQFF
15	NA	TRBV21-1	TRBJ1-2	NA	TGTGCCAGCAGACCCGGGACAGGGCGGAGCTATGGCTACACCTTC	CASRPGTGRSYGYTF
15	NA	TRBV6-1	TRBJ2-1	TRBD2	TGTGCCAGCAGTGTGGGGACTAGCGACTACAATGAGCAGTTCTTC	CASSVGTSDYNEQFF
13	NA	TRBV4-2	TRBJ2-3	TRBD2	TGTGCCAGCAGCCAAACTAGCGCAGATACGCAGTATTTT	CASSQTSADTQYF
15	NA	TRBV9	TRBJ2-1	TRBD2	TGTGCCAGCAGCCCCCGGGTAGCGGGAGTCCATGAGCAGTTCTTC	CASSPRVAGVHEQFF
16	NA	TRBV18	TRBJ1-3	TRBD1	TGTGCCAGCTCACGCGGACAGGGGCTGTTCGGAAACACCACATATTTT	CASSRGQGLFGNTTYF
15	NA	TRBV13	TRBJ1-4	NA	TGTGCCAGCAGCTTCGCGGACACCCAGGAGGAAAAACTGTTTTTT	CASSFADTQEEKLFF
12	NA	TRBV5-6	TRBJ2-7	TRBD2	TGTGCCAGCAAGACTAGCGAGAACGAGCAGTACTTC	CASKTSENEQYF
16	NA	TRBV7-2	TRBJ2-3	NA	TGTGCCAGCAGCTTAGGCTTCGCGGGATTGGCAGATACGCAGTATTTT	CASSLGFAGLADTQYF
14	NA	TRBV7-9	TRBJ2-5	TRBD2	TGTGCCAGCAGCTTAGAAGGGACTAGCGGGTCGGGGTACTTC	CASSLEGTSGSGYF
14	NA	TRBV19	TRBJ2-3	NA	TGTGCCAGTAGCCTGGACAGCGTTACAGATACGCAGTATTTT	CASSLDSVTDTQYF
12	few	TRBV19	TRBJ2-2	NA	TGTGCCAGTAGTATAGTGAGCGGGGAGCTGTTTTTT	CASSIVSGELFF
16	NA	TRBV7-6	TRBJ2-7	TRBD2	TGTGCCAGCAGCTACCGGGGGGGGACTCGTAACTACGAGCAGTACTTC	CASSYRGGTRNYEQYF
16	once	TRBV11-3	TRBJ2-2	TRBD2	TGTGCCAGCAGCCCTCGGACTAGCGGAGGCACCGGGGAGCTGTTTTTT	CASSPRTSGGTGELFF